The subject of this entry is one TCR beta chain. The target antigen is unknown. This entry is derived from a study of cytomegalovirus exposure and HLA in healthy donors. Study-level findings and limits: It was 164 TCR beta chains that were listed as cytomegalovirus-associated. In a later analysis, HLA-C alleles had the fewest associated TCRs, DRB1 alleles the most.

Per the germline V gene, CDR1 is GTSNPN and CDR2 is SVGIG (reference sequence). Trimming at V came to 4 bases and at J to 2 bases, leaving 3 bases not matched to a gene. This CDR3 has 13 residues. PCR primers comprised 60 Vbeta and 13 Jbeta primers. Profiled with immunoSEQ multiplex PCR; TCRdb holds only in-frame clones, not every one. The repertoire holds about 110,000 clones, with approximately 79% as singletons. Donors counted as nominally healthy when sampled, yet unrecorded immune exposures were likely. Source material: PBMCs. The chain is built from TRBV30 and TRBJ1-1; 8 nucleotides agree with TRBD1. The TCR originated in a woman in her thirties or forties in good health and CMV-seropositive. The CDR3 nucleotides are TGTGCCTGGACAGGGGGCACAAACACTGAAGCTTTCTTT. Amino acid sequence: CAWTGGTNTEAFF.